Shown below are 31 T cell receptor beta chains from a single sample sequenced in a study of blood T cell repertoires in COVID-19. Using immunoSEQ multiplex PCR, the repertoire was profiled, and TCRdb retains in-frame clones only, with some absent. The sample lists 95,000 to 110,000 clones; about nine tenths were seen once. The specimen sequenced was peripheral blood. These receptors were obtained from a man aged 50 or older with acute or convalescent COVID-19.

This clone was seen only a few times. In DNA, the CDR3 is TGTGCCAGCAGAAAGGTTGGGAGGCGGCCAAATACCGGGGAGCTGTTTTTT. Translated, it gives CASRKVGRRPNTGELFF. This rearrangement joins TRBV27 to TRBJ2-2; weak D call: TRBD2 (6 bases). The length of the CDR3 is 17 residues. Trimming took 6 bases from V and 5 from J, leaving 22 bases between them. Per the germline V gene, CDR1 is MNHEY and CDR2 is SMNVEV (reference sequence).

The CDR3 sequence: CASSHLEGESISSTDTQYF. CDR3 nucleotides: TGTGCCAGCAGCCACCTCGAGGGGGAGTCTATATCTAGCACAGATACGCAGTATTTT. The J gene is TRBJ2-3, the V gene TRBV3-1 (or the pseudogene TRBV3-2); TRBD1 might be the D (6 bases). V lost 3 bases and J lost 0, with 22 bases in between. Germline assignment: CDR1 LGHDT and CDR2 YNNKEL (reference sequence). This CDR3 has 19 amino acids.

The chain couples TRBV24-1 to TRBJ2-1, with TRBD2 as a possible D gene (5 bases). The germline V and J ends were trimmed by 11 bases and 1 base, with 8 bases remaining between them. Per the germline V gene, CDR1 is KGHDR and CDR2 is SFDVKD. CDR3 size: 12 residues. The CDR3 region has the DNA TGTGCCAGCGGGCGTTCCTACAATGAGCAGTTCTTC. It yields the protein CASGRSYNEQFF.

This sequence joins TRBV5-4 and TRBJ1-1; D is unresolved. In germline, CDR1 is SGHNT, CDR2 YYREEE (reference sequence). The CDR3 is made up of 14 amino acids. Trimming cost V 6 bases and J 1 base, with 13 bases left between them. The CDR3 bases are TGTGCCAGCACATCGACACGGTCGAACACTGAAGCTTTCTTT. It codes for CASTSTRSNTEAFF.

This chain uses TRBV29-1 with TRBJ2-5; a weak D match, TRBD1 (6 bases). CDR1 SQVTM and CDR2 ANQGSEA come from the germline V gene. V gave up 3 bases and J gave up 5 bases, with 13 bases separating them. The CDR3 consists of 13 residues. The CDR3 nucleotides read TGCAGCGTTGAGCAGGGGAAGTCGGAGACCCAGTACTTC. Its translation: CSVEQGKSETQYF.

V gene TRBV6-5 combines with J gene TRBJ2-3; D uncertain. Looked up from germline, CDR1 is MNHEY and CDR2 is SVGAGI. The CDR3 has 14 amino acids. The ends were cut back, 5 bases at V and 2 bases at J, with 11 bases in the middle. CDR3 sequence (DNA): TGTGCCAGCAGTCCCCGGGTGAACACAGATACGCAGTATTTT. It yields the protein CASSPRVNTDTQYF.

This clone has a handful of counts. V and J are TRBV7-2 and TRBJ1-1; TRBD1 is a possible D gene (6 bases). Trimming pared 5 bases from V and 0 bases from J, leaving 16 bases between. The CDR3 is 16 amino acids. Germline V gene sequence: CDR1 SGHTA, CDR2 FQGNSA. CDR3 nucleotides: TGTGCCAGCAGCCAATACGCCGGGACACTGAACACTGAAGCTTTCTTT. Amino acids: CASSQYAGTLNTEAFF.

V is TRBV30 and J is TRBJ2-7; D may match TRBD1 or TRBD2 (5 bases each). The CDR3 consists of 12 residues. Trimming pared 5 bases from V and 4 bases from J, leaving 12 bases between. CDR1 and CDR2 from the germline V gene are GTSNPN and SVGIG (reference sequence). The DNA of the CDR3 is TGTGCCTGGGGGGACCAGCGGTACGAGCAGTACTTC. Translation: CAWGDQRYEQYF.

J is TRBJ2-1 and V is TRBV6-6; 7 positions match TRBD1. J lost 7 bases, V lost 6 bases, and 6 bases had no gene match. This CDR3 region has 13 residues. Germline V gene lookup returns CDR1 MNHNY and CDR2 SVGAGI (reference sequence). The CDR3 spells CASRATGQNEQFF. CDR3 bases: TGTGCCAGCAGAGCGACAGGGCAGAATGAGCAGTTCTTC.

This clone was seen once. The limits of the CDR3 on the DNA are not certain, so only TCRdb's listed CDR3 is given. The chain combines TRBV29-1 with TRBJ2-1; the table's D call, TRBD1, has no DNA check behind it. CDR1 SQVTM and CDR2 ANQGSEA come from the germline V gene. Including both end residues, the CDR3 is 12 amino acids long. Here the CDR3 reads CSVGTGTDKEFF.

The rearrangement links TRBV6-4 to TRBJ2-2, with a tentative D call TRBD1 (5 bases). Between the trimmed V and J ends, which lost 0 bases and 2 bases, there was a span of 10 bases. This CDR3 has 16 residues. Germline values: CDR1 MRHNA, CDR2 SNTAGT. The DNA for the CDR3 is TGTGCCAGCAGTGACTCGTGGACACTAAACACCGGGGAGCTGTTTTTT. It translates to CASSDSWTLNTGELFF.

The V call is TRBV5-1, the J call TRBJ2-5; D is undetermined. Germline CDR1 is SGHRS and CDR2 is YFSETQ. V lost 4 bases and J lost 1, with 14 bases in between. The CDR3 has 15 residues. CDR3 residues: CASSPGPLFQETQYF. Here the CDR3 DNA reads TGCGCCAGCAGCCCTGGGCCACTCTTCCAAGAGACCCAGTACTTC.

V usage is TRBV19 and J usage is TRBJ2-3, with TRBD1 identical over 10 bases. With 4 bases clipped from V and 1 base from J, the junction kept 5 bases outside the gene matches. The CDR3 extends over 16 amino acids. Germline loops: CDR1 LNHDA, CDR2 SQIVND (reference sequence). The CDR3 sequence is CASSRGDRGRTDTQYF. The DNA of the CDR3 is TGTGCCAGTAGTAGGGGAGACAGGGGGCGCACAGATACGCAGTATTTT.

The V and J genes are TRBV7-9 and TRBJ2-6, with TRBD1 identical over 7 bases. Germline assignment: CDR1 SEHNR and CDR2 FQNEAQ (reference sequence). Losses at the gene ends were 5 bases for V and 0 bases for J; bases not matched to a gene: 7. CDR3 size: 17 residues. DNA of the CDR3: TGTGCCAGCAGCATCCGACAGGGCAGCTCTGGGGCCAACGTCCTGACTTTC. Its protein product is CASSIRQGSSGANVLTF. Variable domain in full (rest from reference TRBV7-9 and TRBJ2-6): DTGVSQNPRHKITKRGQNVTFRCDPISEHNRLYWYRQTLGQGPEFLTYFQNEAQLEKSRLLSDRFSAERPKGSFSTLEIQRTEQGDSAMYLCASSIRQGSSGANVLTFGAGSRLTVL.

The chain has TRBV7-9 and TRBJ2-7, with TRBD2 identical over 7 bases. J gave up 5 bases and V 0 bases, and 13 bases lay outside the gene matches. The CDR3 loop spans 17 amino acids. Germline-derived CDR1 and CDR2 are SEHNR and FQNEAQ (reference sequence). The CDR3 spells CASSLALKGLLDDEQYF. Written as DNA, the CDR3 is TGTGCCAGCAGCTTAGCTTTAAAGGGACTACTGGACGACGAGCAGTACTTC.

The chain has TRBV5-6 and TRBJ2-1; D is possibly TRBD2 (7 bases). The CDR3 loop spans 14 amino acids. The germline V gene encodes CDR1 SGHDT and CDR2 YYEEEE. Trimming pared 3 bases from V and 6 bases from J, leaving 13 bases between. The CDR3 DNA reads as TGTGCCAGCAGCTCGGGGGGCGGGAGCAATGAGCAGTTCTTC. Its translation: CASSSGGGSNEQFF.

CDR3 protein: CASRSGFRNTGELFF. The CDR3 nucleotides are TGTGCCAGCAGATCAGGGTTTAGGAACACCGGGGAGCTGTTTTTT. The gene calls are TRBV27 and TRBJ2-2; D perhaps matches TRBD1 (5 bases). CDR1 is MNHEY, CDR2 SMNVEV, per germline (reference sequence). Trimming removed 6 bases at V and 1 base at J, with 12 bases between. The CDR3 is 15 residues long.

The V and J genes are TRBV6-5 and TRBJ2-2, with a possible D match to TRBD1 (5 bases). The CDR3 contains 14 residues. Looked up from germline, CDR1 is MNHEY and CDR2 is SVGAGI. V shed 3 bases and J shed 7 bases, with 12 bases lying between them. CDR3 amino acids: CASSYSQGVGELFF. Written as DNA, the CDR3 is TGTGCCAGCAGTTATTCTCAGGGTGTCGGGGAGCTGTTTTTT.

The CDR3 DNA is TGTGCCAGCAGCGACAGGACAGGGGACTACCTGGGGCAGAACACTGAAGCTTTCTTT. Its translation: CASSDRTGDYLGQNTEAFF. This chain links TRBV11-2 with TRBJ1-1; TRBD1 matches 9 bases. This CDR3 region has 19 residues. V gave up 5 bases and J gave up 1 base; unmatched junction bases: 17. Germline V lookup: CDR1 SGHAT, CDR2 FQNNGV. The full variable domain, completed using reference TRBV11-2 and TRBJ1-1, is EAGVAQSPRYKIIEKRQSVAFWCNPISGHATLYWYQQILGQGPKLLIQFQNNGVVDDSQLPKDRFSAERLKGVDSTLKIQPAKLEDSAVYLCASSDRTGDYLGQNTEAFFGQGTRLTVV.

The DNA of the CDR3 is TGTGCCAGCAGTTTGCCGGGGACAGATACGCAGTATTTT. This gives the protein CASSLPGTDTQYF. This chain connects TRBV27 to TRBJ2-3; perhaps TRBD2 as D (5 bases). The ends were cut back, 3 bases at V and 3 bases at J, with 7 bases in the middle. There are 13 residues in the CDR3. The V gene's germline CDR1 is MNHEY and CDR2 SMNVEV (reference sequence).

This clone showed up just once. CDR3 amino acids: CASSQGGRVNYGYTF. As DNA, the CDR3 is TGCGCCAGCAGCCAAGGCGGCAGGGTAAACTATGGCTACACCTTC. J is TRBJ1-2 and V is TRBV4-1, with D maybe TRBD1 (5 bases). Trimming took 1 base from V and 2 from J, leaving 11 bases between them. The CDR3 totals 15 residues. The germline V gene has CDR1 MGHRA and CDR2 YSYEKL.

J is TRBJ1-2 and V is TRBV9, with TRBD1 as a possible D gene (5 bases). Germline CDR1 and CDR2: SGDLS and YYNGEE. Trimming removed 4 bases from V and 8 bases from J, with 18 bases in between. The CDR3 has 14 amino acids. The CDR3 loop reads CASSRLGAASGYTF. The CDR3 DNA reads TGTGCCAGCAGCCGCCTTGGGGCGGCCTCGGGCTACACCTTC.

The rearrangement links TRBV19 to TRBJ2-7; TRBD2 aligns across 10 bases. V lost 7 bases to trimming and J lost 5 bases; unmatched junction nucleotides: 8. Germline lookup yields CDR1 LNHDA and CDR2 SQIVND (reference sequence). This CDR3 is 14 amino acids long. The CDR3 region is CASNSGTSVNEQYF. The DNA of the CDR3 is TGTGCCAGTAATTCCGGGACTAGCGTCAACGAGCAGTACTTC.

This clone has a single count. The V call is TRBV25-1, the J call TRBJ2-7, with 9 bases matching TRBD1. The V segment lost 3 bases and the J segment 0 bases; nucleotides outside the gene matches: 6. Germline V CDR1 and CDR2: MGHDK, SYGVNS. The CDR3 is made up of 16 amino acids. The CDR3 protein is CASSESRDRDSYEQYF. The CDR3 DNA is TGTGCCAGCAGTGAGTCCCGGGACAGGGACTCCTACGAGCAGTACTTC.

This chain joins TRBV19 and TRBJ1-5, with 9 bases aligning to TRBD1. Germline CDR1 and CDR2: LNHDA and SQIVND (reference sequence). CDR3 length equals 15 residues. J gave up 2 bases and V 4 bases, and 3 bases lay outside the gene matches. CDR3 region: CASSRDRAGNQPQHF. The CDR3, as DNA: TGTGCCAGTAGTAGGGACAGGGCGGGCAATCAGCCCCAGCATTTT.

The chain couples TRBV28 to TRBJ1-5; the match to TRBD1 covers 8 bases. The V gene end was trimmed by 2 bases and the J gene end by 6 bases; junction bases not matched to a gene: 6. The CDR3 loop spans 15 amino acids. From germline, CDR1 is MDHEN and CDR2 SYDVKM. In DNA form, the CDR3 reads TGTGCCAGCAGTTTAAGGTCAGGGGGCGTTCAGCCCCAGCATTTT. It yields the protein CASSLRSGGVQPQHF.

The CDR3: CASTEAPNTGELFF. The CDR3 DNA is TGTGCCAGCACCGAGGCACCTAACACCGGGGAGCTGTTTTTT. The rearrangement joins TRBV2 to TRBJ2-2; D is unclear. Germline V CDR1 and CDR2: SNHLY, FYNNEI. The V and J ends lost 7 bases and 2 bases respectively, with 11 bases between them. The CDR3 has 14 amino acids.

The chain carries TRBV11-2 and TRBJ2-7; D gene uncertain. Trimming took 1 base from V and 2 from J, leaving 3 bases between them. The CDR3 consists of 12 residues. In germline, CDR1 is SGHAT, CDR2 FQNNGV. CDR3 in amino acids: CASSLGAYEQYF. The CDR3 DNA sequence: TGTGCCAGCAGCTTAGGAGCCTACGAGCAGTACTTC. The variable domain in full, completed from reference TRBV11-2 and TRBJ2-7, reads EAGVAQSPRYKIIEKRQSVAFWCNPISGHATLYWYQQILGQGPKLLIQFQNNGVVDDSQLPKDRFSAERLKGVDSTLKIQPAKLEDSAVYLCASSLGAYEQYFGPGTRLTVT.

The DNA for the CDR3 is TGTGCCAGCAGCCTCGGGGGGTGGGGTAATTCACCCCTCCACTTT. It encodes CASSLGGWGNSPLHF. The gene calls are TRBV2 and TRBJ1-6; perhaps TRBD1 as D (5 bases). Trimming removed 6 bases from V and 6 bases from J, with 15 bases in between. There are 15 residues in the CDR3. CDR1 and CDR2 (germline): SNHLY, FYNNEI.

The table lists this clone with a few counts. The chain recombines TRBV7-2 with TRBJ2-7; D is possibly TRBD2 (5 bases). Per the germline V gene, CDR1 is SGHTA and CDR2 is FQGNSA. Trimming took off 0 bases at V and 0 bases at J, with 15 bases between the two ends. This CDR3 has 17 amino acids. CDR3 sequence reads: CASSLANMRVGSYEQYF. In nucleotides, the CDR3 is TGTGCCAGCAGCTTAGCGAATATGCGGGTTGGCTCCTACGAGCAGTACTTC.

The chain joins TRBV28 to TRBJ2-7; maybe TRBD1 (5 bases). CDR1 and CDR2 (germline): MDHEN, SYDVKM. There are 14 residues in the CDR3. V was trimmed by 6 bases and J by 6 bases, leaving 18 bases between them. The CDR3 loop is CASRRLRDSAEQYF. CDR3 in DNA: TGTGCCAGCAGGCGACTCAGGGATTCCGCCGAGCAGTACTTC.